This T cell receptor beta chain comes out of a study of blood T cell repertoires in COVID-19. In its sample, this clone was seen once. As handled by the study authors: Cell counts per sample came from amplifying reference gene primers. Clones were read by immunoSEQ multiplex PCR, and TCRdb kept only the in-frame ones, dropping some. Clonal size and the V and J genes are those of that table, whereas D and trimming came from the DNA. Of about 220,000 clones listed, more than 80% are singletons. J was trimmed by 8 bases and V by 2 bases; bases with no gene match: 25. CDR1 is MNHEY and CDR2 is SMNVEV in the germline V gene (reference sequence). The CDR3 runs to 22 residues. Researchers sorted participants into cohorts using their self-reported clinical history.

J is TRBJ2-1 and V is TRBV27; 12 bases are a match to TRBD2. This TCR was recovered from a woman aged 18-35 years in a cohort exposed to, infected with or recovered from COVID-19 (not recorded which). Sequenced sample: PBMCs or T cells enriched from blood (not recorded which). DNA of the CDR3: TGTGCCAGCAGTTTACGAAACAGGGGCCTCGGACTAGCGGGGACCAGAGGGGATGAGCAGTTCTTC. It encodes CASSLRNRGLGLAGTRGDEQFF.